One sample yielded the 21 T cell receptor beta chains listed below, sequenced in a study of blood T cells in healthy people across ages. A sample-barcoded 5' primer and a J-beta primer mix were used in a second PCR of roughly 7 to 11 cycles. MiXCR, run by TCRdb on the 5' RACE reads, gives a single entry per CDR3 protein. The table shows 1.5 million to 2 million distinct CDR3 sequences, with just under 50% occurring only once. The sequencing input was blood. These receptors were obtained from a woman between 40 and 50 years old in good health.

This clonotype appeared once. A read error may account for a junction end that differs from germline. The chain has TRBV28 and TRBJ2-1, with D possibly called TRBD1 or TRBD2 (5 bases each). CDR1 and CDR2 from the germline V gene are MDHEN and SYDVKM. This CDR3 contains 16 residues. CDR3 residues: CASSFRGLRGGREQFF. The CDR3 region has the DNA TGTGCCAGTAGTTTTCGGGGCCTTCGGGGTGGAAGGGAGCAGTTCTTC.

This clonotype has only a few counts. This chain's CDR3 is CASSVLAGTSSYNEQFF. In nucleotides, the CDR3 is TGTGCCAGCAGTGTCCTAGCGGGGACCTCCTCCTACAATGAGCAGTTCTTC. V usage is TRBV6-1 and J usage is TRBJ2-1; TRBD2 matches at 9 bases. The junction had 7 bases not matched to a gene; V was cut back by 4 bases and J by 0 bases. CDR3 size: 17 residues. Germline V CDR1 and CDR2: MNHNS, SASEGT.

The chain joins TRBV6-5 to TRBJ2-1, with TRBD2 identical over 7 bases. Near its end, the DNA agrees better with TRBJ2-7, so the J call may be wrong. This CDR3 is built from 15 residues. Germline loops: CDR1 MNHEY, CDR2 SVGAGI. CDR3 region: CASSYVGGFYNEQYF. The CDR3 DNA reads TGTGCCAGCAGTTATGTGGGGGGGTTCTACAATGAGCAGTACTTC.

This chain uses TRBV27 with TRBJ1-2, with 10 bases that match TRBD1. V dropped 6 bases and J dropped 2; count of bases not matched to a gene: 3. Germline V CDR1 and CDR2: MNHEY, SMNVEV (reference sequence). This CDR3 has 14 residues. The CDR3 DNA follows: TGTGCCAGCAGAGACAGGGGGCCAAACTATGGCTACACCTTC. It is translated as CASRDRGPNYGYTF.

This chain links TRBV7-9 with TRBJ2-1; perhaps TRBD2 as D (5 bases). The CDR3 extends over 15 amino acids. CDR1 is SEHNR, CDR2 FQNEAQ, per germline (reference sequence). The V and J ends lost 5 bases and 13 bases respectively, with 24 bases between them. The CDR3 is CASSETEKTTETQFF. CDR3 DNA: TGTGCCAGCAGCGAGACGGAGAAGACTACGGAGACCCAGTTCTTC.

This clonotype was seen more than once but under ten times. The V and J genes are TRBV20-1 and TRBJ2-5, with D uncertain. The CDR3 is 12 residues long. The V gene's germline CDR1 is DFQATT and CDR2 SNEGSKA (reference sequence). The V gene lost 8 bases and the J gene lost 3 bases, with 13 bases spanning the gap. The CDR3 region is CSKVLIEETQYF. CDR3 DNA: TGCAGTAAAGTGTTGATCGAAGAGACCCAGTACTTC.

This clonotype has only a few counts. This chain links TRBV20-1 with TRBJ2-7; 8 bases agree with TRBD2. The ends lost 5 bases at V and 5 bases at J; junction bases unmatched: 8. CDR1 and CDR2 (germline): DFQATT, SNEGSKA (reference sequence). The CDR3 loop spans 13 amino acids. The CDR3 sequence is CSAPGLAGHEQYF. The DNA for the CDR3 is TGCAGTGCTCCTGGGCTAGCGGGCCACGAGCAGTACTTC.

This clonotype was counted ten times or more. The chain is built from TRBV7-2 and TRBJ2-5, with D unclear. Germline V gene lookup returns CDR1 SGHTA and CDR2 FQGNSA. Trimming stripped 2 bases from V and 4 bases from J, with 5 bases between. The CDR3 totals 12 residues. CDR3 nucleotides: TGTGCCAGCAGCTTATCAAGAGAGACCCAGTACTTC. Its translation: CASSLSRETQYF.

The genes are TRBV29-1 and TRBJ1-6, with 8 bases that match TRBD1. The CDR3 totals 13 residues. The germline CDR1 and CDR2 sequences are SQVTM and ANQGSEA. V lost 2 bases and J lost 8; bases outside the gene matches: 2. CDR3 coding DNA: TGCAGCGTTGAAACAGGGGGGGATTCACCCCTCCACTTT. Amino acids: CSVETGGDSPLHF.

This clonotype was counted a few times. This chain links TRBV4-1 with TRBJ2-3; 12 nucleotides align to TRBD2. This CDR3 has 19 residues. J lost 0 bases, V lost 5 bases, and 12 bases had no gene match. In germline, CDR1 is MGHRA, CDR2 YSYEKL. The chain's CDR3 is CASSWTSGDSQASTDTQYF. CDR3 DNA: TGCGCCAGCAGCTGGACTAGCGGGGATTCCCAAGCTAGCACAGATACGCAGTATTTT.

The chain links TRBV6-1 to TRBJ1-4; TRBD1 might be the D (5 bases). Germline CDR1 and CDR2: MNHNS and SASEGT. The CDR3 runs to 11 residues. The V end lost 7 bases, the J end lost 8 bases, and 8 bases lay between the germline ends. CDR3 sequence reads: CASMWGEKLFF. In nucleotides, the CDR3 is TGTGCCAGCATGTGGGGGGAAAAACTGTTTTTT.

In DNA, the CDR3 is TGTGCCAGCAGCTTGAACCCGTCCCAAGAGACCCAGTACTTC. Its protein is CASSLNPSQETQYF. This chain uses TRBV7-2 with TRBJ2-5, with no clear D. The germline CDR1 and CDR2 sequences are SGHTA and FQGNSA. Trimming removed 3 bases from V and 1 base from J, with 9 bases in between. The CDR3 extends over 14 amino acids.

V and J are TRBV28 and TRBJ1-4; D gene uncertain. Trimming pared 6 bases from V and 2 bases from J, leaving 13 bases between. Germline V gene data show CDR1 as MDHEN and CDR2 as SYDVKM. The CDR3 spans 15 residues. CDR3 sequence reads: CASRLEYKTNEKLFF. CDR3 DNA sequence: TGTGCCAGCAGATTAGAGTACAAGACTAATGAAAAACTGTTTTTT.

V and J are TRBV27 and TRBJ2-1; D perhaps matches TRBD2 (6 bases). The CDR3 sequence is 15 residues long. The V end was cut by 8 bases, the J end by 0 bases, with 14 bases between. Germline V gives CDR1 MNHEY, CDR2 SMNVEV (reference sequence). In nucleotides, the CDR3 is TGTGCCAGCGGGGGGATCCTCCGCTCCTACAATGAGCAGTTCTTC. This translates into CASGGILRSYNEQFF.

This chain uses TRBV27 with TRBJ2-1, with 9 bases fitting TRBD2. CDR3 length equals 15 residues. Germline V CDR1 and CDR2: MNHEY, SMNVEV (reference sequence). V shed 6 bases, J shed 8 bases, and the junction held 11 bases outside the gene matches. This chain's CDR3 is CASSKAGGREHEQFF. The CDR3 nucleotides read TGTGCCAGCAGCAAAGCGGGGGGAAGGGAACATGAGCAGTTCTTC.

This rearrangement joins TRBV6-2 or TRBV6-3 to TRBJ2-1; D is ambiguous. V was pared by 4 bases and J by 6 bases, with 10 bases between. From germline, CDR1 is MNHEY and CDR2 SVGEGT. This CDR3 contains 13 residues. The CDR3 here is CASSSNPLNEQFF. The CDR3 bases are TGTGCCAGCAGTTCCAATCCGCTCAATGAGCAGTTCTTC.

The rearrangement joins TRBV10-3 to TRBJ2-7, with TRBD1 matching 9 bases. The CDR3 has 16 residues. The V segment lost 3 bases and the J segment 1 base; nucleotides outside the gene matches: 7. CDR1 and CDR2 (germline): ENHRY, SYGVKD. The CDR3 DNA sequence: TGTGCCATCAGTGATCCGGGACAGGGACCTTCCTACGAGCAGTACTTC. Protein sequence: CAISDPGQGPSYEQYF.

This chain joins TRBV11-2 and TRBJ2-3, with D perhaps assigned TRBD1 or TRBD2 (5 bases each). V lost 5 bases to trimming and J lost 2 bases, with 14 bases between them. CDR3 length: 15 amino acids. CDR1 and CDR2 from the germline V gene are SGHAT and FQNNGV. This CDR3 reads CASSQPGPYTDTQYF. CDR3 DNA sequence: TGTGCCAGCAGCCAACCGGGGCCCTACACAGATACGCAGTATTTT.

The rearrangement links TRBV7-3 to TRBJ1-1, with no clear D. V lost 1 base to trimming and J lost 1 base, with 4 bases between them. The CDR3 sequence is 13 residues long. Germline V gene lookup returns CDR1 SGHTA and CDR2 FQGTGA. CDR3 residues: CASSLNANTEAFF. The CDR3 region has the DNA TGTGCCAGCAGCTTAAATGCGAACACTGAAGCTTTCTTT.

The V call is TRBV28, the J call TRBJ1-2; D is unclear. This CDR3 is built from 13 residues. Looked up from germline, CDR1 is MDHEN and CDR2 is SYDVKM. Deletions cut 2 bases from V and 7 bases from J, with 11 bases between. In nucleotides, the CDR3 is TGTGCCAGCAGTTTAGTAAGGGCTGGTGGCTACACCTTC. It is translated as CASSLVRAGGYTF.

This rearrangement joins TRBV6-1 to TRBJ2-7, with a tentative D call TRBD2 (5 bases). V was trimmed by 6 bases and J by 1 base, leaving 16 bases between them. CDR3 length: 15 residues. Germline V CDR1 and CDR2: MNHNS, SASEGT. CDR3 amino acids: CASSAKSGGSYEQYF. In DNA, the CDR3 is TGTGCCAGCAGCGCAAAAAGCGGCGGATCCTACGAGCAGTACTTC.